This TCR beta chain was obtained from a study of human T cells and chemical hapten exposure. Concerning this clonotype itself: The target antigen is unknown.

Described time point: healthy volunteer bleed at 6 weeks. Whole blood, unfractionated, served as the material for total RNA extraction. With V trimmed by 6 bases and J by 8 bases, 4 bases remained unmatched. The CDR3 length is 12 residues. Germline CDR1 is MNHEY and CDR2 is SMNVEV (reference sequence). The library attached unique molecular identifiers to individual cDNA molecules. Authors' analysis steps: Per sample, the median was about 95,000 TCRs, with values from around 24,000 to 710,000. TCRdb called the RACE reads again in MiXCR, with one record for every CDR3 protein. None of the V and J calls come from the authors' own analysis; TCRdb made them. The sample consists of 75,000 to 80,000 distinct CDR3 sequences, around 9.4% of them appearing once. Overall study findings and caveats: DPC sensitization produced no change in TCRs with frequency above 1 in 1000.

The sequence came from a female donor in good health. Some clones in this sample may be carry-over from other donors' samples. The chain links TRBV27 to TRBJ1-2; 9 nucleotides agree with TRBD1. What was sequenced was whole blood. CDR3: CASRITGGGYTF. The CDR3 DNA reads TGTGCCAGCAGAATCACAGGGGGCGGCTACACCTTC.